A single sample is the source of the 2 T cell receptor beta chains below, sequenced in a study of blood T cell repertoires in COVID-19 (dated by TCRdb to between 2020 and 2021). The library relied on the immunoSEQ multiplex PCR assay. The immuneACCESS repertoire file appears here via TCRdb, limited to in-frame rearrangements. These files lack a portion of the clones; in checked studies, under half of the deficit traces to unresolved V genes, and the cause of the others is not known. The sample profile shows under 250,000 clones; 86% of them were found once. Jointly, the top ten make up 5.5% to 8% of the sample. Sequencing used peripheral blood. Source of these receptors: a man aged 55 to 70 with acute or convalescent COVID-19.

Here the CDR3 DNA reads TGTGCCAGCAGCTCCCCGGGGGGCTACTACGAGCAGTACTTC. It translates to CASSSPGGYYEQYF. The chain joins TRBV11-2 to TRBJ2-7; maybe TRBD2 (7 bases). The CDR3 is made up of 14 amino acids. The ends were cut back, 4 bases at V and 3 bases at J, with 13 bases in the middle. Germline CDR1 is SGHAT and CDR2 is FQNNGV.

The V gene is TRBV7-2, the J gene TRBJ1-2, with 10 nucleotides matching TRBD1. The germline gives CDR1 SGHTA, CDR2 FQGNSA. J was trimmed by 4 bases and V by 1 base; bases with no gene match: 9. The CDR3 runs to 17 residues. CDR3 protein: CASSLEARTGGGYGYTF. CDR3 nucleotide sequence: TGTGCCAGCAGCTTAGAAGCCCGGACAGGGGGAGGCTATGGCTACACCTTC.